There are many counts of the clone carrying this T cell receptor (beta chain). What it recognizes is unknown. This sample was included in a study of CD8 T cells in ankylosing spondylitis. Findings and caveats of the study: It appeared that ankylosing spondylitis blood was characterized by a TCR beta motif of roughly 8 highly homologous variants. Earlier reports found some motif variants in synovial fluid and blood in reactive arthritis. CD8+ by phenotype, disease-linked clones were relatively rare in peripheral blood.

Germline-derived CDR1 and CDR2 are SEHNR and FQNEAQ (reference sequence). The ends lost 5 bases at V and 6 bases at J; junction bases unmatched: 7. The CDR3 has 13 residues. TCRdb passed the 5' RACE reads through MiXCR, listing each CDR3 protein once. The repertoire includes 250,000 or so distinct CDR3 sequences, 20% to 30% of them detected once, and 0.6% to 0.75% sits in the top ten. The origin of this receptor is a male donor with ankylosing spondylitis or in good health (not recorded which). The V and J genes are TRBV7-9 and TRBJ2-7, with 7 bases aligning to TRBD1. Sequences were obtained from blood, either unsorted or a sorted T cell fraction (not recorded which). CDR3 sequence (DNA): TGTGCCAGCAGCGGGACAGCTCGACCCGAGCAGTACTTC. It specifies CASSGTARPEQYF.